Listed here are 21 T cell receptor beta chains from one sample, sequenced in a study of blood T cell repertoires in COVID-19. Libraries were prepared by immunoSEQ multiplex PCR; TCRdb keeps only in-frame clonotypes and omits some of them. This table holds 400,000 or so clones, about 91% found once. Specimen: peripheral blood. These receptors all come from a woman in her forties with COVID-19, enrolled during active disease.

The sample holds a few counts of this clone. In DNA, the CDR3 is TGCGCCAGCACCCGGACAGGGGTTAATGAAAAACTGTTTTTT. Protein sequence: CASTRTGVNEKLFF. The chain is built from TRBV5-1 and TRBJ1-4, with 9 positions matching TRBD1. This CDR3 has 14 residues. In germline, CDR1 is SGHRS, CDR2 YFSETQ. With 6 bases clipped from V and 4 bases from J, the junction kept 4 bases outside the gene matches.

The chain couples TRBV7-3 to TRBJ2-1; 8 bases agree with TRBD1. V shed 5 bases, J shed 4 bases, and the junction held 7 bases outside the gene matches. The CDR3 totals 15 residues. Germline lookup yields CDR1 SGHTA and CDR2 FQGTGA. The CDR3 loop is CASSPRTGIYNEQFF. The CDR3 bases are TGTGCCAGCAGCCCGCGGACAGGGATTTACAATGAGCAGTTCTTC.

This rearrangement joins TRBV9 to TRBJ2-3, with D perhaps TRBD1 (6 bases). Germline V CDR1 and CDR2: SGDLS, YYNGEE. The ends were cut back, 4 bases at V and 0 bases at J, with 15 bases in the middle. This CDR3 contains 16 residues. In DNA form, the CDR3 reads TGTGCCAGCAGCCCGGCTCGGACAGCCAGCACAGATACGCAGTATTTT. Protein: CASSPARTASTDTQYF.

The gene calls are TRBV7-8 and TRBJ2-2; the D is unclear. CDR1 and CDR2 (germline): SGHVS, FQNEAQ. The CDR3 sequence is 13 residues long. Trimming took off 5 bases at V and 4 bases at J, with 8 bases between the two ends. The DNA for the CDR3 is TGTGCCAGCAGCCTCAGAGGCACCGGGGAGCTGTTTTTT. It specifies CASSLRGTGELFF.

V gene TRBV6-6 combines with J gene TRBJ2-5, with 7 bases identical to TRBD1. Germline assignment: CDR1 MNHNY and CDR2 SVGAGI (reference sequence). The CDR3 runs 15 residues. Trimming removed 8 bases from V and 5 bases from J; junction bases left unmatched: 14. CDR3 sequence reads: CASQRDSLDRETQYF. In nucleotides, the CDR3 is TGTGCCAGCCAAAGGGACAGCCTCGACCGGGAGACCCAGTACTTC.

The chain combines TRBV7-8 with TRBJ2-3; D is unclear. Germline V gene sequence: CDR1 SGHVS, CDR2 FQNEAQ. The V and J ends lost 4 bases and 2 bases respectively, with 4 bases between them. CDR3 length equals 12 residues. The CDR3 sequence is CASSSSTDTQYF. Written as DNA, the CDR3 is TGTGCCAGCAGCTCCTCCACAGATACGCAGTATTTT. The whole variable domain, remainder taken from reference TRBV7-8 and TRBJ2-3, is GAGVSQSPRYKVAKRGQDVALRCDPISGHVSLFWYQQALGQGPEFLTYFQNEAQLDKSGLPSDRFFAERPEGSVSTLKIQRTQQEDSAVYLCASSSSTDTQYFGPGTRLTVL.

The chain carries TRBV4-3 and TRBJ1-2; 10 nucleotides match TRBD1. Germline CDR1 is LGHNA and CDR2 is YSLEER. The CDR3 loop spans 14 amino acids. V dropped 4 bases and J dropped 4; count of bases not matched to a gene: 3. The CDR3: CASSRDRGSYGYTF. For the CDR3, the DNA is TGCGCCAGCAGCCGGGACAGGGGAAGCTATGGCTACACCTTC.

The rearrangement joins TRBV20-1 to TRBJ2-7, with D unclear. This CDR3 comprises 11 residues. The germline CDR1 and CDR2 sequences are DFQATT and SNEGSKA (reference sequence). Trimming pared 4 bases from V and 3 bases from J, leaving 7 bases between. CDR3 amino acids: CSAILVYEQYF. CDR3 sequence (DNA): TGCAGTGCTATCCTCGTCTACGAGCAGTACTTC.

This chain connects TRBV18 to TRBJ1-4; D is undetermined. V was cut by 4 bases and J by 3 bases, with 6 bases left in between. The CDR3 covers 13 residues. The germline V gene encodes CDR1 KGHSH and CDR2 LQKENI. The DNA for the CDR3 is TGTGCCAGCTCACGCGGGGCTAATGAAAAACTGTTTTTT. Translating it yields CASSRGANEKLFF.

This rearrangement joins TRBV28 to TRBJ1-2; TRBD1 matches at 12 bases. The junction had 4 bases not matched to a gene; V was cut back by 3 bases and J by 8 bases. Germline assignment: CDR1 MDHEN and CDR2 SYDVKM. The CDR3 consists of 14 residues. CDR3 nucleotide sequence: TGTGCCAGCAGTTTTGCGGGACAGGGGGCCGGCTACACCTTC. Translating gives CASSFAGQGAGYTF.

This chain joins TRBV4-3 and TRBJ2-1, with 13 positions matching TRBD2. Unmatched junction bases numbered 8, after V lost 2 bases and J lost 4 bases. This CDR3 spans 18 amino acids. CDR1 is LGHNA and CDR2 is YSLEER in the germline V gene. The CDR3 here is CASSQWTSGSITYNEQFF. CDR3 coding DNA: TGCGCCAGCAGCCAATGGACTAGCGGGAGTATCACTTACAATGAGCAGTTCTTC.

The chain couples TRBV15 to TRBJ1-4; 7 bases are a match to TRBD1. The CDR3 extends over 15 amino acids. Germline CDR1 LNHNV, CDR2 YYDKDF (reference sequence). The trim removed 0 bases at V and 4 bases at J, leaving 2 bases unmatched. CDR3 in DNA: TGTGCCACCAGCAGAGACCGGGACAGTAATGAAAAACTGTTTTTT. Protein: CATSRDRDSNEKLFF.

J is TRBJ1-6 and V is TRBV5-1; 9 bases are a match to TRBD1. Germline CDR1 is SGHRS and CDR2 is YFSETQ. With 5 bases clipped from V and 6 bases from J, the junction kept 6 bases outside the gene matches. This CDR3 is 15 amino acids long. The CDR3 spells CASRPMDRGNSPLHF. Written as DNA, the CDR3 is TGCGCCAGCAGACCTATGGACAGGGGTAATTCACCCCTCCACTTT.

The V gene is TRBV19, the J gene TRBJ2-1; 7 positions match TRBD2. After removal of 3 bases from V and 3 bases from J, the junction contained 5 bases not matched to a gene. Germline V gene data show CDR1 as LNHDA and CDR2 as SQIVND (reference sequence). The CDR3 length is 15 residues. CDR3 region: CASSIGTTIYNEQFF. For the CDR3, the DNA is TGTGCCAGTAGTATTGGGACTACGATCTACAATGAGCAGTTCTTC.

This rearrangement joins TRBV5-8 to TRBJ1-1; possible D gene TRBD1, 6 bases. CDR3 length: 14 residues. Trimming shortened V by 0 bases and J by 9 bases, and 15 bases separated the two germline ends. CDR1 SGHTS and CDR2 YDEGEE come from the germline V gene. The CDR3 region is CASSLVATGPKAFF. CDR3 coding DNA: TGTGCCAGCAGCTTGGTGGCGACAGGTCCTAAAGCTTTCTTT.

This sequence joins TRBV6-1 and TRBJ2-7; 10 bases fit TRBD1. V lost 4 bases to trimming and J lost 0 bases; unmatched junction nucleotides: 9. This CDR3 has 17 residues. Germline CDR1 and CDR2: MNHNS and SASEGT. CDR3 nucleotides: TGTGCCAGCAGTGTGCCCTGGGGACAGGGGAGCTCCTACGAGCAGTACTTC. This sequence encodes CASSVPWGQGSSYEQYF.

The rearrangement links TRBV20-1 to TRBJ2-7, with D possibly TRBD1 on 5 matching bases. The CDR3 sequence is 13 residues long. CDR1 is DFQATT, CDR2 SNEGSKA, per germline (reference sequence). The V and J ends lost 3 bases and 4 bases respectively, with 13 bases between them. The CDR3, as DNA: TGCAGTGCTAGTTCAAAGGGGTGGTACGAGCAGTACTTC. This sequence encodes CSASSKGWYEQYF.

CDR3 loop: CASSLEGQGPNEKLFF. The CDR3 DNA is TGCGCCAGCAGCTTGGAGGGACAGGGCCCTAATGAAAAACTGTTTTTT. This chain connects TRBV5-1 to TRBJ1-4; 9 nucleotides line up with TRBD1. J gave up 3 bases and V 0 bases, and 3 bases lay outside the gene matches. Looked up from germline, CDR1 is SGHRS and CDR2 is YFSETQ. This CDR3 is built from 16 residues.

The chain couples TRBV6-5 to TRBJ1-2, with TRBD1 matching over 7 bases. The CDR3 loop spans 14 amino acids. After removal of 4 bases from V and 1 base from J, the junction contained 3 bases not matched to a gene. Germline CDR1 MNHEY, CDR2 SVGAGI. The CDR3 here is CASSSAGGNYGYTF. CDR3 sequence (DNA): TGTGCCAGCAGTTCGGCAGGGGGTAACTATGGCTACACCTTC.

The rearrangement joins TRBV30 to TRBJ2-1, with 8 bases matching TRBD2. The CDR3 contains 16 residues. Looked up from germline, CDR1 is GTSNPN and CDR2 is SVGIG (reference sequence). The J segment lost 0 bases and the V segment lost 0 bases, leaving 4 bases of the junction unmatched. CDR3 sequence: CAWSVQRGSSYNEQFF. The CDR3 coding sequence is TGTGCCTGGAGTGTTCAGCGGGGGAGCTCCTACAATGAGCAGTTCTTC.

This clone was observed a single time. The V gene is TRBV28, the J gene TRBJ1-4; maybe TRBD1 (5 bases). Germline V lookup: CDR1 MDHEN, CDR2 SYDVKM. This CDR3 has 14 amino acids. The V and J ends lost 5 bases and 8 bases respectively, with 15 bases between them. This chain's CDR3 is CASSVWQGREKLFF. The DNA for the CDR3 is TGTGCCAGCAGTGTGTGGCAGGGTAGAGAAAAACTGTTTTTT. Full variable domain (remainder filled in from reference TRBV28 and TRBJ1-4): DVKVTQSSRYLVKRTGEKVFLECVQDMDHENMFWYRQDPGLGLRLIYFSYDVKMKEKGDIPEGYSVSREKKERFSLILESASTNQTSMYLCASSVWQGREKLFFGSGTQLSVL.